The subject of this entry is one TCR beta chain. The sample is drawn from a study of T cell repertoires in cytomegalovirus infection. TCRdb re-called the reads through MiXCR, storing one row per CDR3 protein. The table lists about 230,000 distinct CDR3 sequences, approximately 22% of them singletons. The CDR3 is 14 amino acids. The V and J ends lost 3 bases and 2 bases respectively, with 10 bases between them. CDR1 is KGHSH, CDR2 LQKENI, per germline. V usage is TRBV18 and J usage is TRBJ2-5, with D unclear. Sequencing was carried out using CD8+ T cells from PBMCs. The receptor comes from a human donor in good health (CMV status not recorded). Some clones in this sample may be carry-over from other donors' samples. CDR3 coding DNA: TGTGCCAGCTCACCGGAAGGAGAGCAAGAGACCCAGTACTTC. As protein: CASSPEGEQETQYF. The whole variable domain, remainder taken from reference TRBV18 and TRBJ2-5, is NAGVMQNPRHLVRRRGQEARLRCSPMKGHSHVYWYRQLPEEGLKFMVYLQKENIIDESGMPKERFSAEFPKEGPSILRIQQVVRGDSAAYFCASSPEGEQETQYFGPGTRLLVL.